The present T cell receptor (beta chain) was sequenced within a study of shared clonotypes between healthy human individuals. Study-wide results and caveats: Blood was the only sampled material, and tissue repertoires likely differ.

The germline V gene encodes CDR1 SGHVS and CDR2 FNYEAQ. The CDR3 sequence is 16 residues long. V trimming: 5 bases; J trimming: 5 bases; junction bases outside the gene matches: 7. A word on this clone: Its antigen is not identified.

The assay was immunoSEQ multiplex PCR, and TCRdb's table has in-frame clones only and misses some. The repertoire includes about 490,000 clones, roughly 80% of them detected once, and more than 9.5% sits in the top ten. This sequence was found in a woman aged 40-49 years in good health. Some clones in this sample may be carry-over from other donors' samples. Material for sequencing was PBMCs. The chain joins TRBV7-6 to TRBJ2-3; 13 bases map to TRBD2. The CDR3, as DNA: TGTGCCAGCAGCCCGAGACTAGCGGGAGGTATAGATACGCAGTATTTT. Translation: CASSPRLAGGIDTQYF.